This TCR beta chain was captured in a study of T cells after yellow fever vaccination. Findings and caveats of the study: Although most clonotypes did not, a small share appeared in both CD4 and CD8 compartments. In post-booster samples, most primary-vaccination clones reappeared (approximately 95% CD4, 75% to 90% CD8).

TCRdb recomputed calls from the 5' RACE reads with MiXCR, one row per CDR3 protein. The top ten hold roughly two fifths of the sample, which has around 73,000 distinct CDR3 sequences, about 7.7% seen once. This clonotype was counted between two and nine times. The antigen remains unidentified. The germline V and J ends were trimmed by 4 bases and 6 bases, with 19 bases remaining between them. Germline V gene lookup returns CDR1 MDHEN and CDR2 SYDVKM. This CDR3 has 16 amino acids. Sequencing was performed on CD8+ T cells sorted from PBMCs, taken on the day of the yellow fever booster vaccination. The J gene is TRBJ2-1, the V gene TRBV28, with a tentative D call TRBD1 (6 bases). The clonotype was recovered from a man aged 30 to 45 who received the YFV17D yellow fever vaccine. The CDR3 reads CASSSYDRSHRNEQFF. In DNA, the CDR3 is TGTGCCAGCAGTTCCTACGACAGGTCCCATCGCAATGAGCAGTTCTTC.